Following are 13 T cell receptor beta chains from one sample sequenced in a study of early stage breast cancer tumors. TCRdb's copy holds only in-frame clones and misses some; the assay was immunoSEQ multiplex PCR. Of tens of thousands of clones in the sample, just under 75% were seen once. The specimen sequenced was blood. These TCRs come from a person aged 40 to 49 with breast cancer.

This clone has more than one count but fewer than ten. The chain uses TRBV11-2 and TRBJ1-5; no firm D call. This CDR3 contains 13 residues. The V gene's germline CDR1 is SGHAT and CDR2 FQNNGV. V lost 2 bases and J lost 4, with 6 bases in between. The CDR3 loop is CASSLTENQPQHF. DNA of the CDR3: TGTGCCAGCAGCTTAACCGAGAATCAGCCCCAGCATTTT.

The chain is built from TRBV4-2 and TRBJ2-1; no definite D call. This CDR3 has 12 residues. Germline lookup yields CDR1 LGHNA and CDR2 YNFKEQ. With 0 bases removed from V and 10 bases from J, the gap between germline ends came to 7 bases. The CDR3 sequence: CASSQEWTEQFF. CDR3 coding DNA: TGTGCCAGCAGCCAAGAATGGACCGAGCAGTTCTTC.

V is TRBV7-9 and J is TRBJ2-7; unclear D gene. Trimming took off 5 bases at V and 0 bases at J, with 14 bases between the two ends. The CDR3 has 15 residues. Germline-derived CDR1 and CDR2 are SEHNR and FQNEAQ (reference sequence). The CDR3 DNA follows: TGTGCCAGCAGCCCCCGGGCTGTGAGCTCCTACGAGCAGTACTTC. Amino acid sequence: CASSPRAVSSYEQYF.

J is TRBJ2-7 and V is TRBV27; the D gene is possibly TRBD2 (6 bases). The CDR3 has 15 amino acids. Per the germline V gene, CDR1 is MNHEY and CDR2 is SMNVEV (reference sequence). The V end was cut by 2 bases, the J end by 1 base, with 12 bases between. As DNA, the CDR3 is TGTGCCAGCAGTTTAGGGGGAGGCCCATCCTACGAGCAGTACTTC. It encodes CASSLGGGPSYEQYF.

This CDR3 is CASSQQGGNQPQHF. CDR3 coding DNA: TGTGCCAGCAGCCAACAGGGGGGCAATCAGCCCCAGCATTTT. This chain connects TRBV7-2 to TRBJ1-5, with 8 bases aligning to TRBD1. With V trimmed by 5 bases and J by 2 bases, 2 bases remained unmatched. Per the germline V gene, CDR1 is SGHTA and CDR2 is FQGNSA. The CDR3 is made up of 14 amino acids.

This chain links TRBV2 with TRBJ1-4, with 7 bases aligning to TRBD1. The germline gives CDR1 SNHLY, CDR2 FYNNEI. Germline trimming cut 1 base from V and 5 bases from J; bases unmatched to any gene: 1. CDR3 length: 14 residues. This chain's CDR3 is CASSEGRGNEKLFF. The CDR3 nucleotides read TGTGCCAGCAGTGAAGGCAGGGGGAATGAAAAACTGTTTTTT.

The genes are TRBV19 and TRBJ2-1, with D perhaps given as TRBD1 or TRBD2 (7 bases each). Germline V CDR1 and CDR2: LNHDA, SQIVND (reference sequence). Trimming stripped 8 bases from V and 7 bases from J, with 21 bases between. The CDR3 spans 15 residues. CDR3 in amino acids: CASSTTGEGWNEQFF. The CDR3 DNA follows: TGTGCCAGTTCGACCACAGGGGAGGGCTGGAATGAGCAGTTCTTC.

This clone has just a few counts. This rearrangement joins TRBV19 to TRBJ1-1; perhaps TRBD1 as D (5 bases). V lost 7 bases and J lost 3, with 12 bases in between. The CDR3 sequence is 13 residues long. CDR1 is LNHDA and CDR2 is SQIVND in the germline V gene (reference sequence). The CDR3 sequence: CASKEGAHTEAFF. CDR3 DNA sequence: TGTGCCAGTAAAGAAGGGGCACACACTGAAGCTTTCTTT.

In DNA, the CDR3 is TGTGCCAGCAGTGACTCCTTGGGAACAGGGGTGGAGACCCAGTACTTC. As protein: CASSDSLGTGVETQYF. This chain joins TRBV6-4 and TRBJ2-5; 7 bases align to TRBD1. J gave up 5 bases and V 0 bases, and 9 bases lay outside the gene matches. The V gene's germline CDR1 is MRHNA and CDR2 SNTAGT. The CDR3 consists of 16 residues.

The chain uses TRBV19 and TRBJ2-5; tentative D call: TRBD1 (6 bases). Germline loops: CDR1 LNHDA, CDR2 SQIVND (reference sequence). The CDR3 consists of 14 residues. Trimming pared 5 bases from V and 3 bases from J, leaving 13 bases between. CDR3 sequence: CASSPGQREETQYF. The CDR3 DNA is TGTGCCAGTAGTCCAGGACAGCGCGAAGAGACCCAGTACTTC. Looking up the rest from reference TRBV19 and TRBJ2-5 gives the full variable domain: DGGITQSPKYLFRKEGQNVTLSCEQNLNHDAMYWYRQDPGQGLRLIYYSQIVNDFQKGDIAEGYSVSREKKESFPLTVTSAQKNPTAFYLCASSPGQREETQYFGPGTRLLVL.

J is TRBJ1-1 and V is TRBV6-5; 7 bases are a match to TRBD1. This CDR3 is built from 14 residues. Trimming took 2 bases from V and 7 from J; bases not matched to a gene: 7. Germline loops: CDR1 MNHEY, CDR2 SVGAGI. DNA of the CDR3: TGTGCCAGCAGTTACGACAGGGAGGTTAGTGAAGCTTTCTTT. Translation gives CASSYDREVSEAFF.

The sample holds a few counts of this clone. The chain has TRBV21-1 and TRBJ2-7; the DNA was not compared with TRBD2, the D call given in the table. TRBV21-1 is deemed a pseudogene. The length of the CDR3 is 15 residues. CDR3 nucleotide sequence: TGTGCCAGCAGCAAAAGGGGCGGGAGGGCCATTGAGCAGTACTTC. The encoded protein is CASSKRGGRAIEQYF.

This sequence joins TRBV6-5 and TRBJ2-1, with D possibly matching TRBD1 (5 bases). The CDR3 has 15 amino acids. The ends were cut back, 6 bases at V and 0 bases at J, with 12 bases in the middle. CDR1 and CDR2 from the germline V gene are MNHEY and SVGAGI. The CDR3 DNA reads as TGTGCCAGCAGCCAGGGATTCGGCTCCTACAATGAGCAGTTCTTC. Residues: CASSQGFGSYNEQFF.